Listed below are T cell receptor beta chains from one sample, sequenced in a study of T-cell memory formation after mild COVID-19. TCRdb called the 5' RACE reads again in MiXCR, with one record for every CDR3 protein. The sample has tens of thousands of distinct CDR3 sequences, 5.5% to 8.5% seen once; the top ten hold 0.79%. Sequencing input: PBMCs or a T cell subset sorted from them (not recorded which). The origin of the receptors is an adult who had mild COVID-19 (a few samples of this study predate the infection). Cell type and time point are not known. CDR3s include the opening cysteine and the closing phenylalanine or tryptophan. A D gene is named only where the DNA matches it firmly. Only some rows state a clone size, as once, few, many or a class for expanded clones.

NA	TRBV6-1	17	NA	TRBJ2-7	TGTGCCAGCAGTGAAGCGCAATGGGGACCCCTGCTGGGCGAGCAGTACTTC	CASSEAQWGPLLGEQYF
TRBD1	TRBV7-9	15	many	TRBJ1-4	TGTGCCAGCAGCTCCATCGGGACAGGGCCTGAAAAACTGTTTTTT	CASSSIGTGPEKLFF
TRBD1	TRBV13	15	many	TRBJ2-7	TGTGCCAGCAGCGTACACTCAGGGGGCGCATACGAGCAGTACTTC	CASSVHSGGAYEQYF
NA	TRBV5-6	13	many	TRBJ2-3	TGTGCCAGCAGCACACAGAGCACAGATACGCAGTATTTT	CASSTQSTDTQYF
NA	TRBV9	16	many	TRBJ1-6	TGTGCCAGCAGCGTAGGAGGAATCAGGAATAATTCACCCCTCCACTTT	CASSVGGIRNNSPLHF
NA	TRBV6-2/TRBV6-3	14	many	TRBJ2-1	TGTGCCAGCAGTCACGATCGGTATTTGAGGGAGCAGTTCTTC	CASSHDRYLREQFF
NA	TRBV6-1	12	NA	TRBJ1-2	TGTGCCAGCAGTGAATCACAGGAGAGCTACACCTTC	CASSESQESYTF
NA	TRBV12-3/TRBV12-4	14	many	TRBJ1-1	TGTGCCAGCAGTCTGCATGGGGGGAACACTGAAGCTTTCTTT	CASSLHGGNTEAFF
TRBD1	TRBV20-1	15	few	TRBJ1-1	TGCAGTGCTTTAGAAGGGGGCACTGGGAACACTGAAGCTTTCTTT	CSALEGGTGNTEAFF
TRBD1	TRBV20-1	14	many	TRBJ2-3	TGCAGTGCTGGGGACAGGGGTTCTACAGATACGCAGTATTTT	CSAGDRGSTDTQYF
TRBD2	TRBV9	15	many	TRBJ2-2	TGTGCCAGCAGCCCCCGGGACTACCGCACCGGGGAGCTGTTTTTT	CASSPRDYRTGELFF
NA	TRBV27	14	many	TRBJ2-7	TGTGCCAGCAGTCCAACAAGAGTGTCCTACGAGCAGTACTTC	CASSPTRVSYEQYF
NA	TRBV12-3/TRBV12-4	14	many	TRBJ2-7	TGTGCCAGCAGTTTGGACAGAGTCTCCTACGAGCAGTACTTC	CASSLDRVSYEQYF
NA	TRBV6-1	12	NA	TRBJ1-1	TGTGCCAGCAGTGAAAGTAGGGCGGAAGCTTTCTTT	CASSESRAEAFF
NA	TRBV7-8	16	NA	TRBJ1-5	TGTGCCAGCAGCCGAACTGGGGGGAGTAGCAATCAGCCCCAGCATTTT	CASSRTGGSSNQPQHF
TRBD1	TRBV5-1	16	many	TRBJ2-2	TGCGCCAGCAGCTACGACAGGGGATCGAACACCGGGGAGCTGTTTTTT	CASSYDRGSNTGELFF
NA	TRBV30	14	NA	TRBJ2-3	TGTGCCTGGAGTTGGGGGGAATCAAGAGATACGCAGTATTTT	CAWSWGESRDTQYF
NA	TRBV2	12	NA	TRBJ2-2	TGTGCCAGCACACTGGACCTCGGGGAGCTGTTTTTT	CASTLDLGELFF
NA	TRBV20-1	13	NA	TRBJ1-1	TGCAGGGTGGAGCAACTCATGAACACTGAAGCTTTCTTT	CRVEQLMNTEAFF
TRBD2	TRBV7-2	14	many	TRBJ2-4	TGTGCCAGCAGCCCTTTAGCGGGAGTCAACATTCAGTACTTC	CASSPLAGVNIQYF
NA	TRBV7-2	16	few	TRBJ1-1	TGTGCCAGCAGCCCTTATAACGTCAGAGGAGACACTGAAGCTTTCTTT	CASSPYNVRGDTEAFF
TRBD1	TRBV12-5	15	few	TRBJ2-2	TGTGCTAGTGGTCTATGGACAGGGCCCACCGGGGAGCTGTTTTTT	CASGLWTGPTGELFF
TRBD2	TRBV4-3	15	many	TRBJ2-1	TGCGCCAGCAGCCAAGAGGGACTAGCGAGCAATGAGCAGTTCTTC	CASSQEGLASNEQFF
TRBD2	TRBV27	17	few	TRBJ2-7	TGTGCCAGCAGTCGTACCCGGACTAGCGGGGACTCCTACGAGCAGTACTTC	CASSRTRTSGDSYEQYF
NA	TRBV5-5	14	many	TRBJ1-1	TGTGCCAGCAGCTTGGTGGGGAGGAGCACTGAAGCTTTCTTT	CASSLVGRSTEAFF
NA	TRBV7-9	14	many	TRBJ2-3	TGTGCCAGCAGCTCTTGGGACACCTCAGATACGCAGTATTTT	CASSSWDTSDTQYF
TRBD2	TRBV7-9	16	many	TRBJ2-5	TGTGCCAGCAGCTTAGGACTAGCGGGGGTCGGGGAGACCCAGTACTTC	CASSLGLAGVGETQYF
NA	TRBV7-6	14	many	TRBJ1-5	TGTGCCAGCAGCCCGGTGGGGGAGGGTCAGCCCCAGCATTTT	CASSPVGEGQPQHF
NA	TRBV20-1	14	NA	TRBJ1-1	TGCAGTGCCCCCGTGGCAGGGACGAACACTGAAGCTTTCTTT	CSAPVAGTNTEAFF
NA	TRBV14	13	NA	TRBJ1-1	TGTGCCAGCAGCCGGACGGCGAACACTGAAGCTTTCTTT	CASSRTANTEAFF
NA	TRBV12-3/TRBV12-4	16	many	TRBJ1-2	TGTGCCAGCATGGGGGGGCTTGGTATAACGATCTATGGCTACACCTTC	CASMGGLGITIYGYTF
TRBD2	TRBV3-1	14	NA	TRBJ2-5	TGTGCCAGCAGCCATGGGACTAGGGGAGAGACCCAGTACTTC	CASSHGTRGETQYF
NA	TRBV2	13	NA	TRBJ1-4	TGTGCCAGCTTGCGGGGTACCGGGGAAAAACTGTTTTTT	CASLRGTGEKLFF
NA	TRBV5-1	13	many	TRBJ1-2	TGCGCCAGCAGCTATGGAGGGGATTACGGCTACACCTTC	CASSYGGDYGYTF
NA	TRBV20-1	14	many	TRBJ1-5	TGCAGTGCTGGAATTGCACAGGGTATTCAGCCCCAGCATTTT	CSAGIAQGIQPQHF
NA	TRBV9	14	many	TRBJ2-5	TGTGCCAGCAGCGTAGCTCAGGCCGGAGAGACCCAGTACTTC	CASSVAQAGETQYF
NA	TRBV7-2	14	many	TRBJ2-3	TGTGCCAGCAGCTTAAGGACTATTACCGATACGCAGTATTTT	CASSLRTITDTQYF
NA	TRBV21-1	20	many	TRBJ2-1	TGTGCCAGCAGCAAAGAAGGGACTAGCGGTGGGGATAGCTCCTACAATGAGCAGTTCTTC	CASSKEGTSGGDSSYNEQFF
TRBD1	TRBV30	15	many	TRBJ2-5	TGTGCCTGGAGCGCGGACAGGGGGCGCGGAGAGACCCAGTACTTC	CAWSADRGRGETQYF